This T cell receptor beta chain was recovered during a study of a mutant IDH1 vaccine in newly diagnosed glioma. Sample time point: week 23, last vaccination. The vaccine gave 300 ug of a 20-mer mutant IDH1 peptide subcutaneously per dose. Produced via immunoSEQ multiplex PCR; TCRdb's table is partial and in-frame only. The profile shows tens of thousands of clones, roughly 84% of them singletons. Trimming shortened V by 9 bases and J by 0 bases, and 11 bases separated the two germline ends. Germline assignment: CDR1 MNHNS and CDR2 SASEGT. There are 13 residues in the CDR3. Points on this clone: Its cognate antigen is unknown.

The receptor was isolated from a man aged 18-30 years with glioma. The starting material was PBMCs, obtained from a glioma patient whose treatment included an IDH1 peptide vaccine. The gene calls are TRBV6-1 and TRBJ1-1, with D possibly TRBD1 on 5 matching bases. This CDR3 reads CASRQLLNTEAFF. The CDR3 bases are TGTGCCAGTAGACAGTTATTGAACACTGAAGCTTTCTTT.